This TCR beta chain was documented in a study of T-cell memory formation after mild COVID-19. The TCR alpha and TCR beta cDNA libraries, bearing sample barcodes and UMIs, were generated by 5'RACE using constant-segment primers. TCRdb re-called the 5' RACE reads through MiXCR, storing one row per CDR3 protein. This sample has hundreds of thousands of distinct CDR3 sequences, with roughly 22% found just once. J lost 4 bases, V lost 1 base, and 8 bases had no gene match. CDR3 length equals 16 residues. The germline V gene has CDR1 KGHSH and CDR2 LQKENI. The sequence came from an adult woman who had mild COVID-19 (a few samples of this study predate the infection). Cell type and time point are not known. Specimen: PBMCs or a T cell subset sorted from them (not recorded which). V and J are TRBV18 and TRBJ1-2, with 8 bases aligning to TRBD1. The CDR3 nucleotides are TGTGCCAGCTCACCACGGTCGGGACAGGTGTTCTATGGCTACACCTTC. This sequence encodes CASSPRSGQVFYGYTF.